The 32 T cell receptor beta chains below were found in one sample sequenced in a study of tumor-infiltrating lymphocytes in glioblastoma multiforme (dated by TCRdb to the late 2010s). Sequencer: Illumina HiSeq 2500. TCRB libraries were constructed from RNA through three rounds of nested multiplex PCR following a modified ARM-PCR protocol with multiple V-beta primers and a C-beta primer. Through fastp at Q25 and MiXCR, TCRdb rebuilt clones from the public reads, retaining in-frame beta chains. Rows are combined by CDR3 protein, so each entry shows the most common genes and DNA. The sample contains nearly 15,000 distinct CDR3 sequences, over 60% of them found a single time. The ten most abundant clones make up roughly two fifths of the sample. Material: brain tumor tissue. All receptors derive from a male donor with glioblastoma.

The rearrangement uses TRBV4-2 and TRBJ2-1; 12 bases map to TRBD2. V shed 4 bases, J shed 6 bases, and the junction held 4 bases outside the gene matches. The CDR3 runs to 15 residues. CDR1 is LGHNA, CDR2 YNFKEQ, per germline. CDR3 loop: CASSPSGGAFNEQFF. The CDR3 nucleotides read TGTGCCAGCAGCCCTAGCGGGGGGGCCTTCAATGAGCAGTTCTTC.

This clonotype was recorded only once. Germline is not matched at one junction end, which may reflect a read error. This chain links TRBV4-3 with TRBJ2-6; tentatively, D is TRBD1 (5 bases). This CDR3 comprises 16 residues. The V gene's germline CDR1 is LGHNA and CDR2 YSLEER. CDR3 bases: TGCGCCAGCAGCCAAGAACAGGCCTCTGGGGCCAACGCCCTGACTTTC. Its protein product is CASSQEQASGANALTF.

In DNA, the CDR3 is TGTGCCAGCAGTTATCAGACGGCAACTACCGAAGCTTTCTTT. Its protein is CASSYQTATTEAFF. The J gene is TRBJ1-1, the V gene TRBV6-5; the D is unclear. V gave up 3 bases and J gave up 8 bases, with 16 bases separating them. Germline lookup yields CDR1 MNHEY and CDR2 SVGAGI. CDR3 length: 14 amino acids.

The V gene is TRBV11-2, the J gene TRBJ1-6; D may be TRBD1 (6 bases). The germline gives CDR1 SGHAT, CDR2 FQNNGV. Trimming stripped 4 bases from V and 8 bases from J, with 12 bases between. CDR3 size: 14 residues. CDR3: CASSYDRSYSPLHF. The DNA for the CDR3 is TGTGCCAGCAGCTACGACAGGTCTTATTCACCCCTCCACTTT.

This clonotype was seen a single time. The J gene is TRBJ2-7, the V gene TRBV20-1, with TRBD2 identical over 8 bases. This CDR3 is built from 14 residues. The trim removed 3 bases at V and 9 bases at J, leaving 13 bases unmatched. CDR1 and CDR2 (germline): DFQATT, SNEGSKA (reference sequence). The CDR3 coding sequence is TGCAGTGCTAGGGCACTAGCGGAAGTTCACTGGCAGTACTTC. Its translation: CSARALAEVHWQYF.

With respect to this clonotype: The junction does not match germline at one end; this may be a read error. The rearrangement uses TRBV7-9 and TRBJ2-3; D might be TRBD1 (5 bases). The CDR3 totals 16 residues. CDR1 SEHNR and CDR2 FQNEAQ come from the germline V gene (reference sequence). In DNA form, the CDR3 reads TGTGCCAGCAGCTCCACCCAGGGTGGTAGCACAGATATGCAGTATTTT. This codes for CASSSTQGGSTDMQYF.

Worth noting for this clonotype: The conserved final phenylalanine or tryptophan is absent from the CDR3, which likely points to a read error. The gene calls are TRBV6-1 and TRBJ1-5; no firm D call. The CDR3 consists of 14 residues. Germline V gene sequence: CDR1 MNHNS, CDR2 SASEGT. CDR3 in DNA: TGTGCCAGCAGTGAAGACGAGGAGAATCAGCCTCAGCATTCT. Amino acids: CASSEDEENQPQHS.

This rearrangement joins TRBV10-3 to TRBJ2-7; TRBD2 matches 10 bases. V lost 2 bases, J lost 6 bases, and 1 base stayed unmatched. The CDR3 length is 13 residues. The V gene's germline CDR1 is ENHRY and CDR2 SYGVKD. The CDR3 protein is CAISERTSGEQYF. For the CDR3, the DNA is TGTGCCATCAGTGAGCGGACTAGCGGCGAGCAGTACTTC.

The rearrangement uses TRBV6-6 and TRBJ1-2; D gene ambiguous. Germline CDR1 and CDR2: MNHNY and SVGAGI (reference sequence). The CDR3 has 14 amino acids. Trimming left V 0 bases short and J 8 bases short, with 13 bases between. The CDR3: CASSYSRESGGYTF. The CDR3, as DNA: TGTGCCAGCAGTTACTCGAGGGAAAGCGGGGGCTACACCTTC.

DNA for the CDR3: TGCAGTGCTAGGGACAGGGGGCGGGCGAACACCGGGGAGCTGTTTTTT. Translated: CSARDRGRANTGELFF. The chain carries TRBV20-1 and TRBJ2-2; 11 bases line up with TRBD1. This CDR3 spans 16 amino acids. J gave up 0 bases and V 3 bases, and 3 bases lay outside the gene matches. Germline CDR1 reads DFQATT; CDR2 reads SNEGSKA (reference sequence).

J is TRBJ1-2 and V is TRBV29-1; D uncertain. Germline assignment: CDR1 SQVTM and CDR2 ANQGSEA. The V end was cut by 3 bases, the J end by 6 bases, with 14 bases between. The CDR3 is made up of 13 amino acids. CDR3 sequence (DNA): TGCAGCGTTGAGCGGTCGCAGGAGAATGGCTACACCTTC. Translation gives CSVERSQENGYTF.

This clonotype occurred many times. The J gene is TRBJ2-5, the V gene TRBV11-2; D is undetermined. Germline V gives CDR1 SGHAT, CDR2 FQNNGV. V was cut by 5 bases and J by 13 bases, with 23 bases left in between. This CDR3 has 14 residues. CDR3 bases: TGTGCCAGCAGCCCCCAACCCGGACGCGTACACCTGTACTTC. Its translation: CASSPQPGRVHLYF.

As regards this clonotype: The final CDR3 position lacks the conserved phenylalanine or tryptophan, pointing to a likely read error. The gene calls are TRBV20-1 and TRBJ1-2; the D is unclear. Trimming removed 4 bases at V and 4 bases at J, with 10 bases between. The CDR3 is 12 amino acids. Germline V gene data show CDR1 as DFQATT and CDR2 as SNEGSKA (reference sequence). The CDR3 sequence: CSAMRSGYGYTL. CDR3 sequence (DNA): TGCAGTGCTATGAGGTCGGGCTATGGCTACACCCTC.

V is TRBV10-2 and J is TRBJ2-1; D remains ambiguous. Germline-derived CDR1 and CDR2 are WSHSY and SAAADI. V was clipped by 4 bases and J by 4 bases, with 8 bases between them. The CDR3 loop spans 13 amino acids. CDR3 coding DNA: TGCGCCAGCAGTGTCGCCGCTTACAATGAGCAGTTCTTC. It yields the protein CASSVAAYNEQFF.

The CDR3 DNA follows: TGTGCCAGCAGCTTAAAAAAAAACATTCAGTACTTC. This encodes CASSLKKNIQYF. This rearrangement joins TRBV11-3 to TRBJ2-4, with D uncertain. The V and J ends lost 2 bases and 4 bases respectively, with 3 bases between them. Germline lookup yields CDR1 SGHNT and CDR2 YENEEA. This CDR3 spans 12 amino acids.

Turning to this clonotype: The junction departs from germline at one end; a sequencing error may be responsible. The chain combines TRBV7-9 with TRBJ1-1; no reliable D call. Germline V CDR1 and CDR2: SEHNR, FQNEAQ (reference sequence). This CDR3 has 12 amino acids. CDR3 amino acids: CASRLAGRLALF. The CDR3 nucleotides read TGTGCCAGCAGATTAGCCGGTCGGTTGGCTTTATTT.

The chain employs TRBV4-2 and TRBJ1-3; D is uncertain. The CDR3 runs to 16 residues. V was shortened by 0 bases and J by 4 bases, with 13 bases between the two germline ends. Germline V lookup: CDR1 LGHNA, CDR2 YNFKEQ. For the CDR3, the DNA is TGTGCCAGCAGCCAAGAGCAGTCCGCGGGGGGAAACACCATATATTTT. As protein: CASSQEQSAGGNTIYF.

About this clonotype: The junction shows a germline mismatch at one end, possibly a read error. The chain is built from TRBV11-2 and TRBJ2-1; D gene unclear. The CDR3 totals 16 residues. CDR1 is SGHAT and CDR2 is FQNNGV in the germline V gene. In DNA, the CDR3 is TGTGCCAGCAGCTTACTGCCCACTACTCCCTACGATGAGCAGTTCTTC. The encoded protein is CASSLLPTTPYDEQFF.

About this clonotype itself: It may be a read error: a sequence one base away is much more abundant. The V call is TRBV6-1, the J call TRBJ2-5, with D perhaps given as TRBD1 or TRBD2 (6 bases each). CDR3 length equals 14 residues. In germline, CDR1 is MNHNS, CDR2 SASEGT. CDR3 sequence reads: CAISESGAVYERYF. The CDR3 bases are TGTGCCATCAGTGAATCGGGGGCAGTTTACGAGCGGTACTTC.

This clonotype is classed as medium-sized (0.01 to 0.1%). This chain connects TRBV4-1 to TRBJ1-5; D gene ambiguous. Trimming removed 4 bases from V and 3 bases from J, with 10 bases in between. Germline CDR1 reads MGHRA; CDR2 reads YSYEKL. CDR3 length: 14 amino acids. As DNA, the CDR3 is TGCGCCAGCAGCCTTGGTGGTACCAATCAGCCCCAGCATTTT. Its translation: CASSLGGTNQPQHF.

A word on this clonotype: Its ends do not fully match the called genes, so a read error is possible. CDR3 coding DNA: TGTGCCACCAGCTTGATGCCGACGGACACCGGGGACCTGTTTTTT. Translated: CATSLMPTDTGDLFF. The rearrangement joins TRBV11-1 to TRBJ2-2; tentatively, D is TRBD1 or TRBD2 (5 bases each). CDR3 size: 15 residues. Germline CDR1 reads SGHAT; CDR2 reads FQDESV (reference sequence).

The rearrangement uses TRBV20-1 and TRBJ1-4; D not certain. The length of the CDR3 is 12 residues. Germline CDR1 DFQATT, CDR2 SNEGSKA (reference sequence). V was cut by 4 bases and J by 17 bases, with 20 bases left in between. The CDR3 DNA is TGCAGTGCTAAAGATGAGGATGAAAAGCTCTTTTTT. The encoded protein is CSAKDEDEKLFF.

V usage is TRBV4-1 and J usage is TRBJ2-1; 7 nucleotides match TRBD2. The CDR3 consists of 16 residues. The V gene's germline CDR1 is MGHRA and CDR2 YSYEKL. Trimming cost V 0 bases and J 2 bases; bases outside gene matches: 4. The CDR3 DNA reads TGCGCCAGCAGCCAAGAAGCGGGAATCACCTACAATGAGCAGTTCTTC. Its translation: CASSQEAGITYNEQFF.

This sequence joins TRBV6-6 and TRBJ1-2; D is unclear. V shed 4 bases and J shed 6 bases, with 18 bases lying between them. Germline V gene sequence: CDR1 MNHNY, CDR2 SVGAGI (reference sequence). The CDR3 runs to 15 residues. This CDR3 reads CASSSIPSGGNGYTF. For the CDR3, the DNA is TGTGCCAGCAGTTCCATCCCCTCAGGAGGCAATGGCTACACCTTC.

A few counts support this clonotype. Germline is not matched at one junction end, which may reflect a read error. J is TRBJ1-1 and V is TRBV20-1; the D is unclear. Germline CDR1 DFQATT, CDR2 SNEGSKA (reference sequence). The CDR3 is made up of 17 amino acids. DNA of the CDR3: TGCAGTGCTAGCCGGGATAGTACTTTACTCTCGAGGATTGAAGCCTTCTTT. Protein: CSASRDSTLLSRIEAFF.

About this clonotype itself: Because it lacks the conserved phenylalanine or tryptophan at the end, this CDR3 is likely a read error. CDR3 region: CSIWDVSSYNEQFL. Written as DNA, the CDR3 is TGCAGCATTTGGGACGTGAGCTCCTACAATGAGCAGTTCCTC. The V gene is TRBV29-1, the J gene TRBJ2-1; D possibly uses TRBD1 or TRBD2 (5 bases each). The CDR3 sequence is 14 residues long. The V end was cut by 8 bases, the J end by 0 bases, with 14 bases between. Germline assignment: CDR1 SQVTM and CDR2 ANQGSEA.

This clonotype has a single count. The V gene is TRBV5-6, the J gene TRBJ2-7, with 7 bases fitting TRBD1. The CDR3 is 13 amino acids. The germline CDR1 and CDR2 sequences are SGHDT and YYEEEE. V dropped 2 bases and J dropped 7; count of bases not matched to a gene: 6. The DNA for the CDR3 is TGTGCCAGCAGCTTCGGGACAGTCTGGGAGCAGTACTTC. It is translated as CASSFGTVWEQYF.

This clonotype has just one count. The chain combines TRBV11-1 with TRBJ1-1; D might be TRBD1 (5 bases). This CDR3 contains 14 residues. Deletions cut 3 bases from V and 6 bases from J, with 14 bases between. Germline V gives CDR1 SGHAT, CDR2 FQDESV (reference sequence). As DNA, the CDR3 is TGTGCCAGCAGCTTTGGCGGGACTACCCCTGAAGCTTTCTTT. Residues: CASSFGGTTPEAFF.

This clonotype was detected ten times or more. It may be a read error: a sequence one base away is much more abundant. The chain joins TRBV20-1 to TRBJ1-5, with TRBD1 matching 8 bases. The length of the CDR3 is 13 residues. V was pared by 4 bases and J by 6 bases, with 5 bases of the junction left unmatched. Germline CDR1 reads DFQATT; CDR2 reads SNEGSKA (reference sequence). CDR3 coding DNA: TGCAGTGCTACAGGGGGCGCGGGTCAGCCCCAGCATTTT. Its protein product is CSATGGAGQPQHF.

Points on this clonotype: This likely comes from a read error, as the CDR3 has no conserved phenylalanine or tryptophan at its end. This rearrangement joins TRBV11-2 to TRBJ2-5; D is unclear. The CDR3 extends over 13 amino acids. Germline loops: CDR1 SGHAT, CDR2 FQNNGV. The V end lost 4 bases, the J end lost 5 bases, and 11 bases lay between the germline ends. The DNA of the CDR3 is TGTGCCAGCAGCTCTGGGGATCAGGAGACCCAGTACTCC. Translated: CASSSGDQETQYS.

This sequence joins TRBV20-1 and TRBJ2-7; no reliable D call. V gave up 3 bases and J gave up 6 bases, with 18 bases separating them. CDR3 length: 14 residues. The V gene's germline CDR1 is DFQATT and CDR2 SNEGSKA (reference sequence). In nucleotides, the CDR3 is TGCAGTGCTAGGGCACTACCAGGAGTTCCCGAGCAGTACTTC. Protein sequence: CSARALPGVPEQYF.

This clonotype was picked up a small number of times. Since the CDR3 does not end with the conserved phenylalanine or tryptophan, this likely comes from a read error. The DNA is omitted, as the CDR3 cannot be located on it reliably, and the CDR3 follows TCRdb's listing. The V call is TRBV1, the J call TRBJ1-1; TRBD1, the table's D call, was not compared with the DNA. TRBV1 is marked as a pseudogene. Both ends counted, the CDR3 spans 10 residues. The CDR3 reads CTRGAVEAFL.